A single sample is the source of the 3 T cell receptor beta chains below, sequenced in a study of OX40 agonist ivuxolimab in advanced cancers. The table came from immunoSEQ multiplex PCR; TCRdb's copy has only in-frame clones and leaves some out. The sample consists of tens of thousands of clones, around 86% of them appearing once. Material: CD4+ or CD8+ T cells sorted from blood, obtained in a trial of the OX40 agonist ivuxolimab. Receptors originate from an adult with an advanced solid tumor such as melanoma, head and neck, liver or kidney cancer.

The J gene is TRBJ2-2, the V gene TRBV6-5; D unclear. From germline, CDR1 is MNHEY and CDR2 SVGAGI. The CDR3 covers 11 residues. Trimming pared 5 bases from V and 2 bases from J, leaving 0 bases between. The CDR3, as DNA: TGTGCCAGCAGTAACACCGGGGAGCTGTTTTTT. Amino acid sequence: CASSNTGELFF.

The CDR3 coding sequence is TGTGCCAGCGCGAGGGACAGGGCTGGGGCCAACGTCCTGACTTTC. Translating it yields CASARDRAGANVLTF. The rearrangement uses TRBV6-5 and TRBJ2-6; 9 bases align to TRBD1. The ends lost 8 bases at V and 2 bases at J; junction bases unmatched: 4. The CDR3 extends over 15 amino acids. The germline CDR1 and CDR2 sequences are MNHEY and SVGAGI.

On this clone itself: A junction boundary mismatches the germline segment, possibly from a read error. The rearrangement joins TRBV5-1 to TRBJ1-2; a possible D gene is TRBD1 (6 bases). The CDR3 is made up of 11 amino acids. CDR1 is SGHRS, CDR2 YFSETQ, per germline. The CDR3 sequence: CASKGGRTAVF. CDR3 bases: TGCGCCAGCAAAGGGGGACGGACAGCTGTCTTC.